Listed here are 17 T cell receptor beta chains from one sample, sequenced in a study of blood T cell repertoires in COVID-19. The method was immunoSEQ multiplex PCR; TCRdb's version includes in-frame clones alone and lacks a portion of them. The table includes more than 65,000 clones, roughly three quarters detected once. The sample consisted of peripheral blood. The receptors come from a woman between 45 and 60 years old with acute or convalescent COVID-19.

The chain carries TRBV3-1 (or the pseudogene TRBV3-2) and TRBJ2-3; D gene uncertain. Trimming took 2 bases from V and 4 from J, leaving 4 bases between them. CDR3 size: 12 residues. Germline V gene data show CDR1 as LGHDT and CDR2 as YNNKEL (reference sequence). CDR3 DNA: TGTGCCAGCAGCCAAATCTCAGATACGCAGTATTTT. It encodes CASSQISDTQYF.

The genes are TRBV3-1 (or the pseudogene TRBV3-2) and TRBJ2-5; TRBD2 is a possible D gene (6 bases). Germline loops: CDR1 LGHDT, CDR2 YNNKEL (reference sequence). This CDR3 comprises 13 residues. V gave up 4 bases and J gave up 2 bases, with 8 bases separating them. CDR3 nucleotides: TGTGCCAGCAGCCGGGACTGGCAAGAGACCCAGTACTTC. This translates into CASSRDWQETQYF.

CDR3 protein: CASSLGVGWGRGYTF. The CDR3 region has the DNA TGTGCCAGCAGCTTAGGGGTGGGGTGGGGCCGTGGCTACACCTTC. The gene calls are TRBV7-9 and TRBJ1-2, with D possibly matching TRBD1 (5 bases). This CDR3 is built from 15 residues. CDR1 and CDR2 (germline): SEHNR, FQNEAQ (reference sequence). The V and J ends lost 1 base and 7 bases respectively, with 16 bases between them.

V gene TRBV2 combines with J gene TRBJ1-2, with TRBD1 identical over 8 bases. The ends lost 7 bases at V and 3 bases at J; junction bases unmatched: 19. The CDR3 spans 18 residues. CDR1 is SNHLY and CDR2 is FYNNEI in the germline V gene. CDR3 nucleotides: TGTGCCAGCAACGAGGGGCAGGGGGCGCTTTACGACGACTATGGCTACACCTTC. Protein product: CASNEGQGALYDDYGYTF.

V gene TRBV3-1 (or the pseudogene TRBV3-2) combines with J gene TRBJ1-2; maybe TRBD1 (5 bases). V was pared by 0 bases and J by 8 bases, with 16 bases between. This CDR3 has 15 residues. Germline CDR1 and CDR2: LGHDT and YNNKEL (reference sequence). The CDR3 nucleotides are TGTGCCAGCAGCCAAGATAGCCAGGGATGGGGAGGCTACACCTTC. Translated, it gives CASSQDSQGWGGYTF.

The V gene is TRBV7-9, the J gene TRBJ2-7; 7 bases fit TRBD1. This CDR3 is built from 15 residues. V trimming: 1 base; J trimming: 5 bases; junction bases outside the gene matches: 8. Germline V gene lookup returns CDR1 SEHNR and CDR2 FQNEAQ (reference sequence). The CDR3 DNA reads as TGTGCCAGCAGCTTAGTAGAACAGGGGATCCACGAGCAGTACTTC. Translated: CASSLVEQGIHEQYF.

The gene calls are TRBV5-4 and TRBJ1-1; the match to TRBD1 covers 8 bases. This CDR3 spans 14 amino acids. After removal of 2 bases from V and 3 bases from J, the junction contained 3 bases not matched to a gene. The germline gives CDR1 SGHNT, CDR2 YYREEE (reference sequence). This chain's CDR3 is CASSFNRGDTEAFF. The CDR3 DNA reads TGTGCCAGCAGCTTCAACAGGGGGGACACTGAAGCTTTCTTT. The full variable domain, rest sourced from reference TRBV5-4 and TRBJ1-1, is ETGVTQSPTHLIKTRGQQVTLRCSSQSGHNTVSWYQQALGQGPQFIFQYYREEENGRGNFPPRFSGLQFPNYSSELNVNALELDDSALYLCASSFNRGDTEAFFGQGTRLTVV.

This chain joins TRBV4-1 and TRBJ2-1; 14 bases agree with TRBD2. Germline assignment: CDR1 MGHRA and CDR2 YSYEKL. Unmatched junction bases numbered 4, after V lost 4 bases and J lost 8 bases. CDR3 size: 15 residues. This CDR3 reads CASSRLAGGPDEQFF. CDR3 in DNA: TGCGCCAGCAGCCGACTAGCGGGGGGGCCCGATGAGCAGTTCTTC.

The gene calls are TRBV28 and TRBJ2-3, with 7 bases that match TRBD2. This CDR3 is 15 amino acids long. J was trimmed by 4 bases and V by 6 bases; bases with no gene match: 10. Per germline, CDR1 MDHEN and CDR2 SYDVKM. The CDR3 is CASRTAGDSADTQYF. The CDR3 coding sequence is TGTGCCAGCAGGACCGCGGGGGACTCCGCAGATACGCAGTATTTT.

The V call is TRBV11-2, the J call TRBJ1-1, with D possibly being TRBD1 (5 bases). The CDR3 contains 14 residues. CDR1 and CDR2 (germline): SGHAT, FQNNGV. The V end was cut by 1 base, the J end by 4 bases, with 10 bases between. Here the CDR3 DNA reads TGTGCCAGCAGCTTAGGGACACCGGGCACTGAAGCTTTCTTT. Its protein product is CASSLGTPGTEAFF.

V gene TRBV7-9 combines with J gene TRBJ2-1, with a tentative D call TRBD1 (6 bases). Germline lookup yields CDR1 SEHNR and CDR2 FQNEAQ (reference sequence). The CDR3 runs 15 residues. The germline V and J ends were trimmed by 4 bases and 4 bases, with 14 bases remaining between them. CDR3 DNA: TGTGCCAGCAGCTACAGGGACCCCTCTTACAATGAGCAGTTCTTC. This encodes CASSYRDPSYNEQFF. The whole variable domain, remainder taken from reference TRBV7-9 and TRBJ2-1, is DTGVSQNPRHKITKRGQNVTFRCDPISEHNRLYWYRQTLGQGPEFLTYFQNEAQLEKSRLLSDRFSAERPKGSFSTLEIQRTEQGDSAMYLCASSYRDPSYNEQFFGPGTRLTVL.

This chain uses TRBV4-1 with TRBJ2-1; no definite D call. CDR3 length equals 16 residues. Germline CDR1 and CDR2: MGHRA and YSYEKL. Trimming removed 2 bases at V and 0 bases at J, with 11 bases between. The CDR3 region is CASSQPDTSSYNEQFF. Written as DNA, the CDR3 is TGCGCCAGCAGCCAACCCGACACGAGCTCCTACAATGAGCAGTTCTTC.

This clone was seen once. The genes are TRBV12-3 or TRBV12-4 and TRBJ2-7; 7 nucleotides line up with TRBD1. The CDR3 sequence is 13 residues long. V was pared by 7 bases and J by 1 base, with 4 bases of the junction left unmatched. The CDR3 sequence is CASTRGQSYEQYF. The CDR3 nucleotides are TGTGCCAGCACCCGGGGACAGTCCTACGAGCAGTACTTC.

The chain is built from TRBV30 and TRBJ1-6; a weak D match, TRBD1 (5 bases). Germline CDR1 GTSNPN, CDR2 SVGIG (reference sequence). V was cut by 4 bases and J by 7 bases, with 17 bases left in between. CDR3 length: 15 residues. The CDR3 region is CAWTGSTMWNSPLHF. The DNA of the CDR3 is TGTGCCTGGACAGGGTCTACTATGTGGAATTCACCCCTCCACTTT.

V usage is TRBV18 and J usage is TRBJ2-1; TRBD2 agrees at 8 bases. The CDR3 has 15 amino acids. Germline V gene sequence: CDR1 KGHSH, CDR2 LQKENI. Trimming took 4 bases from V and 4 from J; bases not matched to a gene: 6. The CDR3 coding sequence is TGTGCCAGCTCACTAAGCGGGGGCCTTTACAATGAGCAGTTCTTC. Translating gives CASSLSGGLYNEQFF.

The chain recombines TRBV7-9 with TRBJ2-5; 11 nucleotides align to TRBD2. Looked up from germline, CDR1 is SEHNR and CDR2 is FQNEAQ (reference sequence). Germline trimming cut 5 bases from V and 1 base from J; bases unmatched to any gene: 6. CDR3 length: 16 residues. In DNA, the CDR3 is TGTGCCAGCAGCCCACCACTAGCGGGGGCCCAAGAGACCCAGTACTTC. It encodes CASSPPLAGAQETQYF.

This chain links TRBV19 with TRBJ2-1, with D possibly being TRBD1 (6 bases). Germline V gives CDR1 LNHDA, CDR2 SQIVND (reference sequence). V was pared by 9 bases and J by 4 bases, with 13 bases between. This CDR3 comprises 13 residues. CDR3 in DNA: TGTGCCAGCCGGGACAACTCATACAATGAGCAGTTCTTC. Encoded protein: CASRDNSYNEQFF.